The 3 T cell receptor beta chains below were found in one sample sequenced in a study of T cells of healthy individuals. Each CDR3 protein is one row after TCRdb ran MiXCR on the 5' RACE reads. The table shows roughly 76,000 distinct CDR3 sequences, with about 5% occurring only once. Receptors were obtained from a female donor in good health.

The chain joins TRBV7-2 to TRBJ1-4; no clear D. Germline V gives CDR1 SGHTA, CDR2 FQGNSA. V was clipped by 1 base and J by 7 bases, with 10 bases between them. This CDR3 is built from 14 residues. CDR3 DNA sequence: TGTGCCAGCAGCTTAGAGCGGGGAGGTGAAAAACTGTTTTTT. Protein product: CASSLERGGEKLFF.

This clonotype was recorded many times. This sequence joins TRBV3-1 and TRBJ1-1; D remains unclear. There are 14 residues in the CDR3. The V end lost 5 bases, the J end lost 1 base, and 11 bases lay between the germline ends. Germline V gives CDR1 LGHDT, CDR2 YNNKEL (reference sequence). CDR3 protein: CASSYGLANTEAFF. The CDR3 DNA sequence: TGTGCCAGCAGCTACGGACTGGCGAACACTGAAGCTTTCTTT.

V is TRBV6-2 or TRBV6-3 and J is TRBJ2-7, with 7 nucleotides matching TRBD2. The CDR3 runs to 12 residues. V trimming: 8 bases; J trimming: 2 bases; junction bases outside the gene matches: 3. Germline CDR1 reads MNHEY; CDR2 reads SVGEGT. CDR3 sequence reads: CASASGAYEQYF. Written as DNA, the CDR3 is TGTGCCAGCGCTAGCGGAGCCTACGAGCAGTACTTC.